These 29 T cell receptor beta chains came from one sample sequenced in a study of human T cells and chemical hapten exposure. Treatment noted: therapeutic diphenylcyclopropenone sensitization with weekly scalp DPC. Each cDNA molecule in the library carried unique molecular identifiers. TCRdb reanalysed the reads using MiXCR and keeps one entry per CDR3 protein. The table records about 940 distinct CDR3 sequences, about 53% of them present only once. Sequences were derived from whole blood, sampled before DPC sensitization or 2, 6, or about 24 weeks after (not recorded which). Receptors were obtained from an adult with alopecia areata. Some clones in this sample may be carry-over from other donors' samples. This table probably holds off-target reads from a library built for another chain.

V and J are TRBV30 and TRBJ1-1; 9 bases fit TRBD1. From germline, CDR1 is GTSNPN and CDR2 SVGIG (reference sequence). This CDR3 has 14 amino acids. V was clipped by 3 bases and J by 4 bases; unmatched bases: 6. The DNA of the CDR3 is TGTGCCTGGAGGCTAACAGGGGGCGGCACTGAAGCTTTCTTT. Translation gives CAWRLTGGGTEAFF.

The V and J genes are TRBV6-6 and TRBJ2-1; D unresolved. The CDR3 length is 13 residues. Germline CDR1 reads MNHNY; CDR2 reads SVGAGI (reference sequence). Deletions cut 0 bases from V and 7 bases from J, with 7 bases between. The CDR3, as DNA: TGTGCCAGCAGTTACTCGACGAGGAATGAGCAGTTCTTC. Translation gives CASSYSTRNEQFF.

This clonotype came up a few times. V usage is TRBV13 and J usage is TRBJ2-7; D unclear. Per the germline V gene, CDR1 is PRHDT and CDR2 is FYEKMQ (reference sequence). CDR3 length: 13 amino acids. The ends were cut back, 5 bases at V and 3 bases at J, with 11 bases in the middle. The CDR3 bases are TGTGCCAGCAGCGACGCGCCAGGCTACGAGCAGTACTTC. Translated, it gives CASSDAPGYEQYF.

V is TRBV2 and J is TRBJ2-7, with 8 bases that match TRBD2. The CDR3 spans 14 residues. The germline V gene has CDR1 SNHLY and CDR2 FYNNEI. Trimming cost V 6 bases and J 4 bases; bases outside gene matches: 8. The CDR3 coding sequence is TGTGCCAGCAGAGACGCGGGCGGGGGGTACGAGCAGTACTTC. This gives the protein CASRDAGGGYEQYF.

V usage is TRBV20-1 and J usage is TRBJ1-1; the D is unclear. CDR3 size: 14 residues. Germline V gene lookup returns CDR1 DFQATT and CDR2 SNEGSKA (reference sequence). V was pared by 0 bases and J by 9 bases, with 17 bases between. Written as DNA, the CDR3 is TGCAGTGCTAGAGATAAGTCAGTGAGTAACAAAGCTTTCTTT. This encodes CSARDKSVSNKAFF.

V usage is TRBV7-3 and J usage is TRBJ2-4; D may match TRBD1 or TRBD2 (6 bases each). The CDR3 totals 16 residues. Trimming removed 5 bases at V and 0 bases at J, with 14 bases between. Germline CDR1 is SGHTA and CDR2 is FQGTGA. CDR3 amino acids: CASSQGGGIAKNIQYF. CDR3 nucleotides: TGTGCCAGCAGCCAAGGAGGGGGAATAGCCAAAAACATTCAGTACTTC.

This clonotype was picked up a small number of times. Sequence at one end of the junction differs from germline and may be a read error. This rearrangement joins TRBV18 to TRBJ2-7, with D hard to call. Germline CDR1 reads KGHSH; CDR2 reads LQKENI. CDR3 length: 12 amino acids. CDR3 bases: TGTGCCAGCTCACCCTACTCCGACGAGCAGTACTTC. Translation gives CASSPYSDEQYF.

This rearrangement joins TRBV29-1 to TRBJ2-7, with 7 bases identical to TRBD1. Germline assignment: CDR1 SQVTM and CDR2 ANQGSEA. The CDR3 loop spans 13 amino acids. With V trimmed by 1 base and J by 4 bases, 4 bases remained unmatched. The CDR3 nucleotides read TGCAGCGTTGAAGTGTTCAGGGGGTACGAGCAGTACTTC. Its protein is CSVEVFRGYEQYF.

The CDR3 nucleotides read TGCAGCGTAAGCGGGAGTGGACAAGAGACCCAGTACTTC. Translating it yields CSVSGSGQETQYF. V gene TRBV29-1 combines with J gene TRBJ2-5; the match to TRBD2 covers 8 bases. Trimming took 6 bases from V and 2 from J; bases not matched to a gene: 5. The CDR3 runs to 13 residues. From germline, CDR1 is SQVTM and CDR2 ANQGSEA.

The chain carries TRBV27 and TRBJ2-5; D unresolved. Looked up from germline, CDR1 is MNHEY and CDR2 is SMNVEV (reference sequence). The V end was cut by 5 bases, the J end by 6 bases, with 10 bases between. The CDR3 length is 12 residues. CDR3: CASSHNPQTQYF. The CDR3 DNA reads TGTGCCAGCAGTCATAACCCGCAGACCCAGTACTTC.

This clonotype occurred a few times. This chain joins TRBV18 and TRBJ2-3; D may be TRBD2 (6 bases). The germline V gene encodes CDR1 KGHSH and CDR2 LQKENI. With 6 bases removed from V and 4 bases from J, the gap between germline ends came to 11 bases. The CDR3 is 13 amino acids. CDR3 DNA: TGTGCCAGCTCCTCCGGGAGATCAGATACGCAGTATTTT. Its translation is CASSSGRSDTQYF.

The chain links TRBV20-1 to TRBJ2-7; TRBD1 might be the D (6 bases). Germline V gives CDR1 DFQATT, CDR2 SNEGSKA (reference sequence). This CDR3 spans 12 amino acids. With 4 bases removed from V and 0 bases from J, the gap between germline ends came to 7 bases. The CDR3 region is CSANRDSYEQYF. The CDR3 DNA reads as TGCAGTGCTAACAGGGACTCCTACGAGCAGTACTTC.

This clonotype was seen a handful of times. V gene TRBV14 combines with J gene TRBJ2-7, with 7 bases matching TRBD1. V was pared by 4 bases and J by 2 bases, with 2 bases of the junction left unmatched. CDR3 size: 13 residues. Per the germline V gene, CDR1 is SGHDN and CDR2 is FVKESK. In DNA, the CDR3 is TGTGCCAGCAGCCTAGGGGGCCCCTACGAGCAGTACTTC. Translated: CASSLGGPYEQYF.

Concerning this clonotype itself: One end of the junction varies from germline; a read error may be responsible. The chain carries TRBV11-3 and TRBJ2-2; D is perhaps TRBD2 (5 bases). The V gene's germline CDR1 is SGHNT and CDR2 YENEEA. The CDR3 has 13 amino acids. The CDR3 is CASKEANTGELVF. The CDR3 nucleotides are TGTGCCAGCAAGGAAGCGAACACCGGGGAGCTGGTTTTT.

The chain uses TRBV4-1 and TRBJ2-1, with 8 bases matching TRBD1. J was trimmed by 4 bases and V by 1 base; bases with no gene match: 3. Germline lookup yields CDR1 MGHRA and CDR2 YSYEKL. This CDR3 is 15 amino acids long. This chain's CDR3 is CASSQAGTGYNEQFF. CDR3 nucleotide sequence: TGCGCCAGCAGCCAAGCAGGGACAGGATACAATGAGCAGTTCTTC.

The rearrangement uses TRBV6-4 and TRBJ2-1, with a tentative D call TRBD2 (6 bases). The germline V gene has CDR1 MRHNA and CDR2 SNTAGT. CDR3 length: 15 residues. V lost 4 bases and J 2 bases, leaving 12 bases between the germline ends. CDR3 coding DNA: TGTGCCAGCAGTGTACTACTAGCCCCCTACAATGAGCAGTTCTTC. This translates into CASSVLLAPYNEQFF.

This clonotype was seen only a few times. The chain couples TRBV28 to TRBJ2-7; perhaps TRBD2 as D (5 bases). V dropped 3 bases and J dropped 7 bases, with 16 bases sitting between them. The length of the CDR3 is 14 residues. CDR1 is MDHEN and CDR2 is SYDVKM in the germline V gene. The DNA of the CDR3 is TGTGCCAGCAGTTTTTTAGAGGTCGGCGGGGAGCAGTACTTC. Translated, it gives CASSFLEVGGEQYF.

The chain uses TRBV9 and TRBJ2-5; unclear D gene. V shed 4 bases and J shed 4 bases, with 11 bases lying between them. The CDR3 spans 13 residues. The germline V gene encodes CDR1 SGDLS and CDR2 YYNGEE. The CDR3 here is CASSMGQAETQYF. CDR3 in DNA: TGTGCCAGCAGCATGGGCCAGGCAGAGACCCAGTACTTC.

The rearrangement uses TRBV3-1 and TRBJ2-5; a possible D gene is TRBD2 (6 bases). V was shortened by 0 bases and J by 5 bases, with 10 bases between the two germline ends. Germline CDR1 and CDR2: LGHDT and YNNKEL (reference sequence). The CDR3 consists of 14 residues. The CDR3 is CASSQDSGLETQYF. The CDR3 DNA reads TGTGCCAGCAGCCAAGATTCGGGACTGGAGACCCAGTACTTC.

The J gene is TRBJ2-7, the V gene TRBV11-1, with D tentatively TRBD2 (6 bases). This CDR3 region has 14 residues. V was shortened by 5 bases and J by 0 bases, with 11 bases between the two germline ends. Germline V lookup: CDR1 SGHAT, CDR2 FQDESV (reference sequence). The CDR3 reads CASSPGGLSYEQYF. The CDR3 DNA follows: TGTGCCAGCAGCCCTGGAGGGCTCTCCTACGAGCAGTACTTC. Complete variable domain (other parts from reference TRBV11-1 and TRBJ2-7): EAEVAQSPRYKITEKSQAVAFWCDPISGHATLYWYRQILGQGPELLVQFQDESVVDDSQLPKDRFSAERLKGVDSTLKIQPAELGDSAMYLCASSPGGLSYEQYFGPGTRLTVT.

The chain employs TRBV4-1 and TRBJ1-3; 8 bases are shared with TRBD1. Germline V gene sequence: CDR1 MGHRA, CDR2 YSYEKL. J lost 4 bases, V lost 1 base, and 6 bases had no gene match. The CDR3 runs 16 residues. The chain's CDR3 is CASSQGRDRTGNTIYF. CDR3 coding DNA: TGCGCCAGCAGCCAAGGAAGGGACAGGACAGGAAACACCATATATTTT.

The J gene is TRBJ2-5, the V gene TRBV7-9; no definite D call. V lost 5 bases, J lost 5 bases, and 9 bases lay in between. The CDR3 covers 12 residues. The germline gives CDR1 SEHNR, CDR2 FQNEAQ (reference sequence). Here the CDR3 reads CASSPPDETQYF. The CDR3 DNA follows: TGTGCCAGCAGCCCCCCGGATGAGACCCAGTACTTC.

This clonotype was seen a few times. The chain uses TRBV5-1 and TRBJ2-5; the D is unclear. Trimming removed 4 bases at V and 1 base at J, with 8 bases between. Germline CDR1 SGHRS, CDR2 YFSETQ. This CDR3 has 13 residues. The CDR3 DNA reads as TGCGCCAGCAGCCCGTCCACCCAAGAGACCCAGTACTTC. The encoded protein is CASSPSTQETQYF.

This clonotype occurred a few times. CDR3 sequence reads: CSASQPEKNTEAFF. CDR3 DNA: TGCAGTGCTAGTCAACCCGAAAAGAACACTGAAGCTTTCTTT. The gene calls are TRBV20-1 and TRBJ1-1; no clear D. The CDR3 totals 14 residues. Germline loops: CDR1 DFQATT, CDR2 SNEGSKA (reference sequence). With 3 bases removed from V and 1 base from J, the gap between germline ends came to 12 bases.

This chain links TRBV4-2 with TRBJ1-2; 12 nucleotides align to TRBD1. The J segment lost 8 bases and the V segment lost 6 bases, leaving 7 bases of the junction unmatched. CDR3 length: 14 residues. Germline V gene lookup returns CDR1 LGHNA and CDR2 YNFKEQ. DNA for the CDR3: TGTGCCAGCAGTAAGGGACAGGGGGCAGTGGGCTACACCTTC. Residues: CASSKGQGAVGYTF.

The rearrangement joins TRBV20-1 to TRBJ1-2; perhaps TRBD1 as D (5 bases). V was clipped by 4 bases and J by 4 bases, with 16 bases between them. The germline gives CDR1 DFQATT, CDR2 SNEGSKA (reference sequence). The CDR3 is 14 residues long. The CDR3 DNA reads TGCAGTGCTACGAAAGGGGTAATAGGCTATGGCTACACCTTC. It codes for CSATKGVIGYGYTF.

The chain is built from TRBV19 and TRBJ2-5, with no clear D. Trimming stripped 3 bases from V and 0 bases from J, with 5 bases between. From germline, CDR1 is LNHDA and CDR2 SQIVND (reference sequence). The CDR3 has 13 residues. The CDR3 DNA is TGTGCCAGTAGTATTCAGTACCAAGAGACCCAGTACTTC. Protein product: CASSIQYQETQYF.

The rearrangement uses TRBV4-2 and TRBJ1-5; D gene unclear. Looked up from germline, CDR1 is LGHNA and CDR2 is YNFKEQ. V lost 0 bases and J lost 9, with 3 bases in between. The CDR3 runs to 11 residues. In nucleotides, the CDR3 is TGTGCCAGCAGCCAAGACGGGCCCCAGCATTTT. This codes for CASSQDGPQHF.

In its sample, this clonotype was seen a few times. V is TRBV19 and J is TRBJ1-5; D unclear. The CDR3 is 18 residues long. From germline, CDR1 is LNHDA and CDR2 SQIVND (reference sequence). Trimming cost V 0 bases and J 2 bases, with 17 bases left between them. CDR3 nucleotide sequence: TGTGCCAGTAGTATAGATCTAGGAGCGGGAGGCGGCAATCAGCCCCAGCATTTT. Protein: CASSIDLGAGGGNQPQHF.